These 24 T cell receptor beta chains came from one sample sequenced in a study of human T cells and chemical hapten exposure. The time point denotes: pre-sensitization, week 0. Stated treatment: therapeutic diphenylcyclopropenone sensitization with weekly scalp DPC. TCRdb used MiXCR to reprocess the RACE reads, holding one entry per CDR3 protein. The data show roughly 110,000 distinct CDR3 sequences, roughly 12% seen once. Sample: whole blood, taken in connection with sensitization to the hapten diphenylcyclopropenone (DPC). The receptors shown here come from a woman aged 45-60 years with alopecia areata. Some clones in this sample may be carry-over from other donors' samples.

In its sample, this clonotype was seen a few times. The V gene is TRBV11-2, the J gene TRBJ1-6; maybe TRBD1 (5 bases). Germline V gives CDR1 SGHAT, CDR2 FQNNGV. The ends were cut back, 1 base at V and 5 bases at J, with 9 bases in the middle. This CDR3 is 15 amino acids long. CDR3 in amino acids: CASSLGGRHNSPLHF. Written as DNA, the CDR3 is TGTGCCAGCAGCTTAGGGGGACGGCATAATTCACCCCTCCACTTT.

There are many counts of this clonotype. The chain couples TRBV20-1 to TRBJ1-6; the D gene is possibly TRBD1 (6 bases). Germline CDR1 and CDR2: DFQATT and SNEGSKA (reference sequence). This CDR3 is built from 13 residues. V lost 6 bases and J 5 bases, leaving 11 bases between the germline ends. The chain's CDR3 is CSARGQNNSPLHF. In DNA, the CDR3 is TGCAGTGCGAGGGGACAAAATAATTCACCCCTCCACTTT.

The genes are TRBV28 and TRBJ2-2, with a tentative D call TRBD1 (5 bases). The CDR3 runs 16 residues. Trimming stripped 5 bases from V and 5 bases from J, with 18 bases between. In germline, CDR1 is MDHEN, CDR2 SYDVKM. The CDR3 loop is CASSLNGLGETGELFF. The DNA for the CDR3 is TGTGCCAGCAGTCTCAACGGTTTAGGGGAAACCGGGGAGCTGTTTTTT.

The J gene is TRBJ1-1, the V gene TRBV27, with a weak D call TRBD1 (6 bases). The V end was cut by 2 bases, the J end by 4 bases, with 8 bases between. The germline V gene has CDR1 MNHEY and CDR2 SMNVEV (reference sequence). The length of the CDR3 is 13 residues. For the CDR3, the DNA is TGTGCCAGCAGTTTAAGGGGGTTCACTGAAGCTTTCTTT. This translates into CASSLRGFTEAFF.

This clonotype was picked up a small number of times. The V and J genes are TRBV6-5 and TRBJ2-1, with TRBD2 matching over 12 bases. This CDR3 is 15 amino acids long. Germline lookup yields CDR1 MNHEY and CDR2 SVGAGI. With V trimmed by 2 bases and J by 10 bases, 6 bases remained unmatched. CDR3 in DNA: TGTGCCAGCAGTTACACGCTAGCGGGAGGGCTGGAGCAGTTCTTC. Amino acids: CASSYTLAGGLEQFF.

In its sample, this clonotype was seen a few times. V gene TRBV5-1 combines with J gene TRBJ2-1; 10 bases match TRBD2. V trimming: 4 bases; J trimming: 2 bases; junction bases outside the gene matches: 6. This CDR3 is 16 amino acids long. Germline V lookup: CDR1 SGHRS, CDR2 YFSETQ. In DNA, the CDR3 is TGCGCCAGCAGCGGTAGCGGGAGGTGGACCTACAATGAGCAGTTCTTC. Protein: CASSGSGRWTYNEQFF.

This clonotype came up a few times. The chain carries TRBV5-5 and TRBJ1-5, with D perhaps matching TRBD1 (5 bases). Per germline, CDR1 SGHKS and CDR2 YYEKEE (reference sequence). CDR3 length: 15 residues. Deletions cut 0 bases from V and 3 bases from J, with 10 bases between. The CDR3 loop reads CASSLAGAFNQPQHF. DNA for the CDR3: TGTGCCAGCAGCTTGGCCGGGGCCTTCAATCAGCCCCAGCATTTT.

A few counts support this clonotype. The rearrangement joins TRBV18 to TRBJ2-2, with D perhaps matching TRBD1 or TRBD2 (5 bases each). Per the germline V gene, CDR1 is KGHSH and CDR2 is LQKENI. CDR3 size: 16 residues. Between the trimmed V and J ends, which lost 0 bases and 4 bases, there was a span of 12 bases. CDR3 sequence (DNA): TGTGCCAGCTCACCACCGACGGGGCGAAGCACCGGGGAGCTGTTTTTT. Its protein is CASSPPTGRSTGELFF.

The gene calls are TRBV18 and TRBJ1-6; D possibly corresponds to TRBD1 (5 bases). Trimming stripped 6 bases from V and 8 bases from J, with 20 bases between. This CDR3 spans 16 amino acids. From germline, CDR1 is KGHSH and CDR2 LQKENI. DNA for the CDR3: TGTGCCAGCTCGCCAGACCAGGGAGGTTCCCATTCACCCCTCCACTTT. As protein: CASSPDQGGSHSPLHF.

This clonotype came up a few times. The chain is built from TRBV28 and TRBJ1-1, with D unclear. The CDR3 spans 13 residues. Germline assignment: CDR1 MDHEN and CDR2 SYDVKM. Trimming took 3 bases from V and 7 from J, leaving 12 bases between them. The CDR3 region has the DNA TGTGCCAGCAGTTTTCGGCGGATGGATGAAGCTTTCTTT. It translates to CASSFRRMDEAFF.

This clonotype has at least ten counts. Written as DNA, the CDR3 is TGCAGCTTCGTGACAGCTTCGAGCTCTGGAAACACCATATATTTT. Residues: CSFVTASSSGNTIYF. The chain links TRBV29-1 to TRBJ1-3; D is perhaps TRBD1 (5 bases). CDR3 size: 15 residues. The germline CDR1 and CDR2 sequences are SQVTM and ANQGSEA. The V gene lost 8 bases and the J gene lost 0 bases, with 17 bases spanning the gap.

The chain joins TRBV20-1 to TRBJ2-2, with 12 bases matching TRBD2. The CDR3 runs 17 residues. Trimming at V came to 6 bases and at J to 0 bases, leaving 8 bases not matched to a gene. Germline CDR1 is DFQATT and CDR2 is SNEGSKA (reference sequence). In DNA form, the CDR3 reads TGCAGTGCATCCGGGACTAGCGGGCCTACGAACACCGGGGAGCTGTTTTTT. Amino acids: CSASGTSGPTNTGELFF.

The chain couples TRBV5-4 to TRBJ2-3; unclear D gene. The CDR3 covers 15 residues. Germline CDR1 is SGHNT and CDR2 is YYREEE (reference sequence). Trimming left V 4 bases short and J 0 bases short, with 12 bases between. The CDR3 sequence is CASSLTSQSTDTQYF. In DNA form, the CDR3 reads TGTGCCAGCAGCCTGACTTCTCAAAGCACAGATACGCAGTATTTT. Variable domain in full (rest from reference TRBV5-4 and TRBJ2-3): ETGVTQSPTHLIKTRGQQVTLRCSSQSGHNTVSWYQQALGQGPQFIFQYYREEENGRGNFPPRFSGLQFPNYSSELNVNALELDDSALYLCASSLTSQSTDTQYFGPGTRLTVL.

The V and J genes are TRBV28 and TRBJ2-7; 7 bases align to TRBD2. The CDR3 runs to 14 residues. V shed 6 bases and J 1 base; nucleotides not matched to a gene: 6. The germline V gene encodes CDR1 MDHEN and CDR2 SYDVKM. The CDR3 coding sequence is TGTGCCAGCAGCCTGGGACTATTATCCTACGAGCAGTACTTC. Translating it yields CASSLGLLSYEQYF. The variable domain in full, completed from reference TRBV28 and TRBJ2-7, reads DVKVTQSSRYLVKRTGEKVFLECVQDMDHENMFWYRQDPGLGLRLIYFSYDVKMKEKGDIPEGYSVSREKKERFSLILESASTNQTSMYLCASSLGLLSYEQYFGPGTRLTVT.

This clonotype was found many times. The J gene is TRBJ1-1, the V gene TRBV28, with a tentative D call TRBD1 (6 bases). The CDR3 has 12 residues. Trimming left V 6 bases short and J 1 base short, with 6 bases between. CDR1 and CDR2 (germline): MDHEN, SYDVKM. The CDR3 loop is CASRTGNTEAFF. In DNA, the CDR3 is TGTGCCAGCAGGACAGGGAACACTGAAGCTTTCTTT.

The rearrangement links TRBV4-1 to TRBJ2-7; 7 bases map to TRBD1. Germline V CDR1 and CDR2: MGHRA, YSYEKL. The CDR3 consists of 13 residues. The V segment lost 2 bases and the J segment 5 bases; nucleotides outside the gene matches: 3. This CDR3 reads CASSQTGDDEQYF. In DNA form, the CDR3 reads TGCGCCAGCAGCCAAACAGGGGATGACGAGCAGTACTTC.

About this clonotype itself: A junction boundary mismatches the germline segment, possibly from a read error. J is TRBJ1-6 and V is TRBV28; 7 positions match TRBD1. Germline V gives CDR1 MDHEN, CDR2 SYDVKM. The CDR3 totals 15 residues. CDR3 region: CSSSHRGMKNSPLHF. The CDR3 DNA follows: TGTTCCAGCAGTCACAGGGGAATGAAAAATTCACCCCTCCACTTT.

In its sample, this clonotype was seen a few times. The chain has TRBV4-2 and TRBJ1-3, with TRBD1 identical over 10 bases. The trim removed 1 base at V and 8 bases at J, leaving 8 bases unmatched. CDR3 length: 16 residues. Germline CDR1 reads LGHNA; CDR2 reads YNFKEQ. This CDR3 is CASSQVGGQGDHTIYF. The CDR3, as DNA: TGTGCCAGCAGCCAAGTAGGCGGACAGGGGGACCACACCATATATTTT.

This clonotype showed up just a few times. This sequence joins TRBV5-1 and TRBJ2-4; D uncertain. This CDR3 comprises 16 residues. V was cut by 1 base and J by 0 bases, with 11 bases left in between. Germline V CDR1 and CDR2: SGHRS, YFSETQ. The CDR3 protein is CASSLPSPGAKNIQYF. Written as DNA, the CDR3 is TGCGCCAGCAGCTTGCCCTCACCTGGAGCCAAAAACATTCAGTACTTC.

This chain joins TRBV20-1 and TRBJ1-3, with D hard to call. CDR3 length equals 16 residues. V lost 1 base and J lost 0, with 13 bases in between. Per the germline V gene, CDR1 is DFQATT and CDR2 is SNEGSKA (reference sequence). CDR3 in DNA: TGCAGTGCTAGAGGGGGTTTGGGCTCCTCTGGAAACACCATATATTTT. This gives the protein CSARGGLGSSGNTIYF.

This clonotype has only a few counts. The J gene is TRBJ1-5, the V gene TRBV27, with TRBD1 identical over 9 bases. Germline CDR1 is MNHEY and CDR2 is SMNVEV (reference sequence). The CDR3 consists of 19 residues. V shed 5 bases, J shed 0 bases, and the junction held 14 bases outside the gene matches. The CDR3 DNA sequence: TGTGCCAGCAGTCCATACAGGGGGCAAGTAGTATATAGCAATCAGCCCCAGCATTTT. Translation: CASSPYRGQVVYSNQPQHF.

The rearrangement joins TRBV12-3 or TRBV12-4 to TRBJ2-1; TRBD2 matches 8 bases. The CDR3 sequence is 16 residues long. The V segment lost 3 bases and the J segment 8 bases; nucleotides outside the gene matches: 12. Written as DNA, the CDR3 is TGTGCCAGCAGTTTTCACGCGGCGGGAGGAAGGTATGAGCAGTTCTTC. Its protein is CASSFHAAGGRYEQFF.

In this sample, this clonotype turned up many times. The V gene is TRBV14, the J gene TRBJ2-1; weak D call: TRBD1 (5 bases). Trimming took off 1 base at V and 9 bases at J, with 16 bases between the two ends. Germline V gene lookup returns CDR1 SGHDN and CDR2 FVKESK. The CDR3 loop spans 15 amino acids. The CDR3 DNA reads TGTGCCAGCAGCCAAGTAATGGGGCCAGGGATTGAGCAGTTCTTC. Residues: CASSQVMGPGIEQFF.

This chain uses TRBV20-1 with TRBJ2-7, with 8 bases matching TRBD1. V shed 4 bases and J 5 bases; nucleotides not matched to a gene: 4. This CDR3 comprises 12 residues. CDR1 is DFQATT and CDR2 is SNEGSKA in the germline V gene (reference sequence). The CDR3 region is CSAIDRGNEQYF. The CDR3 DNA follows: TGCAGTGCTATAGACAGGGGCAACGAGCAGTACTTC.